Included here is one T cell receptor (beta chain) sequence, with context. Antigen specificity is unknown. This entry belongs to a study of OX40 agonist ivuxolimab in advanced cancers. Study as a whole: Each dose-escalation patient presented with hepatocellular carcinoma, melanoma, renal cell or head and neck cancer. Of the patients, three showed partial responses, one with hepatocellular carcinoma and two with cutaneous melanoma. Study conclusions and caveats: Clonal expansion was seen in CD4+ and CD8+ blood T cells by week 6 at 0.1 to 3.0 mg/kg.

This CDR3 is 12 amino acids long. Looked up from germline, CDR1 is LNHDA and CDR2 is SQIVND (reference sequence). The V gene lost 7 bases and the J gene lost 4 bases, with 10 bases spanning the gap. Measured with immunoSEQ multiplex PCR; TCRdb has only the in-frame clones, and not every one. The sample lists some 90,000 clones; about nine tenths were seen once. The clonotype originates from an adult with an advanced solid tumor such as melanoma, head and neck, liver or kidney cancer. This material consisted of CD4+ or CD8+ T cells sorted from blood, taken in a trial of the OX40 agonist ivuxolimab. The chain recombines TRBV19 with TRBJ1-2; D unresolved. The CDR3 DNA reads TGTGCCAGTAAGGAGCAAGTCTATGGCTACACCTTC. Translating gives CASKEQVYGYTF.